This T cell receptor beta chain was sequenced for a study of T-cell reconstitution after alpha-beta-depleted transplantation in children listed by TCRdb under 2016. In terms of the full investigation: Using TCR repertoire profiling, the study quantitatively followed how T-cell immune reconstitution unfolded in children after TCRalphabeta/CD19-depleted allogeneic hematopoietic cell transplantation. The paper as a whole reports these results and caveats: The frequencies of hyperexpanded clones fell over the following months, and after one year, T-cell counts and TCRbeta diversity were mostly attributed to newly produced T cells. The high TCRbeta diversity at day 60 in some patients was ascribed to recipient T cells and intrathymic progenitors that had survived conditioning. The apparently early alphabetaT-cell count recovery about two months after transplant was reportedly dependent on only several hundred rapidly expanded clones derived from non-depleted graft cells.

CDR1 and CDR2 are drawn from the germline V gene: MNHEY, SVGEGT. The V end loses 5 bases and the J end loses 3 bases, and a stretch of 30 bases separates them. Spanning cysteine to phenylalanine, the CDR3 consists of 20 amino acids. Here the CDR3 DNA is all that survives: 60 bases in frame from base 1. In the case of this clonotype: Its antigen is still unknown. No much larger clone exists at a distance of one base, and base qualities are not known.

The sample's treatment or condition label, in plain terms: allogeneic hematopoietic cell transplantation with graft depleted of TCRalphabeta T cells and CD19 B cells. The transplant recipients were children given TCRalphabeta/CD19-depleted allogeneic hematopoietic cell grafts. The method behind the library was PCR. The reads were generated on an Illumina HiSeq 2500. To normalize quantification of the TCRbeta repertoire, the TCR libraries were built with molecular barcoding that relied on unique molecular identifiers. TCRdb trimmed public reads at Q25 via fastp, called clones via MiXCR and kept in-frame beta chains. Each record represents a unique CDR3 protein, reported with the most common genes and DNA among its rows. The sample records around 440,000 distinct CDR3 sequences, about 16% of which are singletons. The ten largest clonotypes hold 25% to 30% of the sample.

This clonotype was obtained from a boy in the first two years of life who had a stem cell transplant for Wiskott-Aldrich syndrome, so the T cells may come from the graft donor. In this chain, TRBV6-2 or TRBV6-3 is recombined with TRBJ2-3; tentative D gene TRBD2, with 6 bases matching. Sequences were derived from PBMCs, mostly from graft donor cells, sampled 360 days after TCRalphabeta/CD19-depleted stem cell transplant. The DNA sequence is as follows: TGTGCCAGCAGTGTACTCGGGAGCGATAGACGGTGGGGAGGAACAGATACGCAGTATTTT. Translated, this is CASSVLGSDRRWGGTDTQYF.